One and the same sample provided the 8 T cell receptor beta chains below, sequenced in a study of T cell responses to AZD1222 COVID-19 vaccine. Sequencing was performed with immunoSEQ multiplex PCR; in TCRdb, only in-frame clones are kept and a portion is missing. The sample has more than 150,000 clones, around 94% seen once. This specimen was peripheral blood, taken 28 days after the second AZD1222 dose. The receptors here all came from an adult who received the AZD1222 COVID-19 vaccine.

This sequence joins TRBV19 and TRBJ1-1; 8 positions match TRBD1. Germline V gene sequence: CDR1 LNHDA, CDR2 SQIVND (reference sequence). The CDR3 runs 14 residues. The ends lost 4 bases at V and 5 bases at J; junction bases unmatched: 6. Here the CDR3 reads CASSTGGAWTEAFF. DNA for the CDR3: TGTGCCAGTAGTACAGGGGGCGCTTGGACTGAAGCTTTCTTT.

The chain combines TRBV6-5 with TRBJ1-2, with TRBD1 matching over 8 bases. The CDR3 runs 12 residues. From germline, CDR1 is MNHEY and CDR2 SVGAGI. The junction had 8 bases not matched to a gene; V was cut back by 9 bases and J by 8 bases. CDR3 coding DNA: TGTGCCAGGAGGGACAGGTCAGGCGGCTACACCTTC. Its translation: CARRDRSGGYTF.

This clone has just one count. V is TRBV7-2 and J is TRBJ2-3; D remains ambiguous. The germline V gene has CDR1 SGHTA and CDR2 FQGNSA. This CDR3 contains 15 residues. Trimming stripped 1 base from V and 5 bases from J, with 13 bases between. The CDR3 sequence is CASSLDSSRKDTQYF. The CDR3 nucleotides are TGTGCCAGCAGCTTAGATTCATCTAGAAAAGATACGCAGTATTTT.

This chain joins TRBV7-8 and TRBJ2-3; TRBD2 might be the D (5 bases). Trimming took 5 bases from V and 10 from J, leaving 13 bases between them. This CDR3 has 12 residues. Germline V gives CDR1 SGHVS, CDR2 FQNEAQ. CDR3 residues: CASSPPSLSQYF. The CDR3 region has the DNA TGTGCCAGCAGCCCCCCTAGCCTCTCGCAGTATTTT.

CDR3 protein: CASSLQGNTF. The CDR3 bases are TGTGCCAGCAGCCTACAGGGGAACACCTTC. The V and J genes are TRBV7-9 and TRBJ1-2; 7 bases map to TRBD1. Losses at the gene ends were 5 bases for V and 12 bases for J; bases not matched to a gene: 3. CDR3 length: 10 amino acids. CDR1 is SEHNR and CDR2 is FQNEAQ in the germline V gene (reference sequence). Complete variable domain (other parts from reference TRBV7-9 and TRBJ1-2): DTGVSQNPRHKITKRGQNVTFRCDPISEHNRLYWYRQTLGQGPEFLTYFQNEAQLEKSRLLSDRFSAERPKGSFSTLEIQRTEQGDSAMYLCASSLQGNTFGSGTRLTVV.

This chain links TRBV3-1 (or the pseudogene TRBV3-2) with TRBJ2-2; no reliable D call. CDR1 is LGHDT, CDR2 YNNKEL, per germline (reference sequence). CDR3 length equals 17 residues. Trimming took 4 bases from V and 4 from J, leaving 19 bases between them. The CDR3 protein is CASSPYTWYAGTGELFF. The CDR3 region has the DNA TGTGCCAGCAGCCCGTACACGTGGTATGCTGGCACCGGGGAGCTGTTTTTT.

V and J are TRBV4-1 and TRBJ2-3; possibly TRBD2 for D (6 bases). V lost 2 bases and J 5 bases, leaving 8 bases between the germline ends. The CDR3 runs 13 residues. CDR1 is MGHRA and CDR2 is YSYEKL in the germline V gene. The CDR3 sequence is CASSQTGGDTQYF. The CDR3 bases are TGCGCCAGCAGCCAAACCGGGGGAGATACGCAGTATTTT.

The CDR3 coding sequence is TGTGCCAGCAGCTTACAGGGGTCCCCGGACACCGGGGAGCTGTTTTTT. It is translated as CASSLQGSPDTGELFF. The gene calls are TRBV7-2 and TRBJ2-2; perhaps TRBD1 as D (6 bases). Germline-derived CDR1 and CDR2 are SGHTA and FQGNSA. The V end lost 2 bases, the J end lost 3 bases, and 13 bases lay between the germline ends. This CDR3 has 16 amino acids.